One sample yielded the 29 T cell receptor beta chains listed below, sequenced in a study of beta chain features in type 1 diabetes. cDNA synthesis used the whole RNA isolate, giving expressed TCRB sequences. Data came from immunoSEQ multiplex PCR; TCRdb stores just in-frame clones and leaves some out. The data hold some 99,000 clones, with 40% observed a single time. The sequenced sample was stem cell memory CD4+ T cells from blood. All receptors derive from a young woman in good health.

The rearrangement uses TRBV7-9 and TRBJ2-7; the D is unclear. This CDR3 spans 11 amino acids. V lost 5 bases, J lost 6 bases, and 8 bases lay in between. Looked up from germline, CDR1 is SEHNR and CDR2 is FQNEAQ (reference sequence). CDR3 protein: CASSPLFEQYF. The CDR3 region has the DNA TGTGCCAGCAGCCCCCTCTTCGAGCAGTACTTC.

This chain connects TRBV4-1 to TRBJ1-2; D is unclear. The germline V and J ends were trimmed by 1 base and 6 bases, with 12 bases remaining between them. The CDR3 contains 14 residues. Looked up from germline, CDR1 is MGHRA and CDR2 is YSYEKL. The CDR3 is CASSQVRGIDGYTF. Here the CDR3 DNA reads TGCGCCAGCAGCCAAGTACGGGGAATTGATGGCTACACCTTC.

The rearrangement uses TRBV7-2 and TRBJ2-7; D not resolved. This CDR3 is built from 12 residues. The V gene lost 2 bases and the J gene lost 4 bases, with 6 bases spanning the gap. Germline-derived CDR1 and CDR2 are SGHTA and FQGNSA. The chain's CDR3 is CASSLPGYEQYF. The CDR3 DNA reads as TGTGCCAGCAGCTTACCAGGTTACGAGCAGTACTTC.

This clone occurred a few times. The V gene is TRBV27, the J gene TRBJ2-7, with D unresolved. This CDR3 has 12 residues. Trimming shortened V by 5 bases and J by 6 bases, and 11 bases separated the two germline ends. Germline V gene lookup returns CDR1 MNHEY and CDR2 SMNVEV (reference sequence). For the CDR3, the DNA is TGTGCCAGCAGTCTCCCCCCGGGCGAGCAGTACTTC. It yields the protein CASSLPPGEQYF.

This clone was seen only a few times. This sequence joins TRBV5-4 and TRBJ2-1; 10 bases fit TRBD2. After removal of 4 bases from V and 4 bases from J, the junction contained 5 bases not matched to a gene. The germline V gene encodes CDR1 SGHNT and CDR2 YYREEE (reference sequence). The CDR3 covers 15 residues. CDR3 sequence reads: CASSQRTSGYNEQFF. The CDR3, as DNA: TGTGCCAGCAGCCAACGGACTAGCGGATACAATGAGCAGTTCTTC. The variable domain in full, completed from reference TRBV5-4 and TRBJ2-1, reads ETGVTQSPTHLIKTRGQQVTLRCSSQSGHNTVSWYQQALGQGPQFIFQYYREEENGRGNFPPRFSGLQFPNYSSELNVNALELDDSALYLCASSQRTSGYNEQFFGPGTRLTVL.

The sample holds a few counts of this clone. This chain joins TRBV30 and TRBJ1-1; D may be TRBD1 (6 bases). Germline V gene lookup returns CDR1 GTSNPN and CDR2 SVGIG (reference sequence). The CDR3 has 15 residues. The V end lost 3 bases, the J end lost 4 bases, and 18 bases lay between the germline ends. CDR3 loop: CAWSLLGGLGTEAFF. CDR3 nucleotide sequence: TGTGCCTGGAGCCTCCTGGGGGGGCTGGGCACTGAAGCTTTCTTT.

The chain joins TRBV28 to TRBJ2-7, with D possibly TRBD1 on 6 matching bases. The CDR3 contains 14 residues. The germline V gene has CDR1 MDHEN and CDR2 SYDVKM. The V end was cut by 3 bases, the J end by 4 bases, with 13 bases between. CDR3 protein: CASSFGDRLYEQYF. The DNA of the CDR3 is TGTGCCAGCAGTTTTGGAGACAGGTTATACGAGCAGTACTTC.

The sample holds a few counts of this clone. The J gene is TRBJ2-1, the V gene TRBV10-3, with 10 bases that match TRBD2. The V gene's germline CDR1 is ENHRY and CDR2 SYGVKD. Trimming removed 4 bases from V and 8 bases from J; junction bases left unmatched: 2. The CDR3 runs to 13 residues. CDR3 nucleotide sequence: TGTGCCATCAGTGGGACTAGCGGCGATGAGCAGTTCTTC. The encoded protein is CAISGTSGDEQFF.

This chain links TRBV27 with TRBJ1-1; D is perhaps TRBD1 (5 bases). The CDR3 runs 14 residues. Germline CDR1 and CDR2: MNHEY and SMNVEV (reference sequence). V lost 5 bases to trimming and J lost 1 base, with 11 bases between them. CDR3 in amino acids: CASSPGGRNTEAFF. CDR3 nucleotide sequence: TGTGCCAGCAGTCCGGGGGGGAGGAACACTGAAGCTTTCTTT.

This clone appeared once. The CDR3 region has the DNA TGTGCCGGTACTGGACAGGGCGGAGGCGAGCAGTACTTC. It yields the protein CAGTGQGGGEQYF. The V call is TRBV2, the J call TRBJ2-5; 8 bases are a match to TRBD1. The closer fit of TRBJ2-7 to the DNA end suggests the J call may be wrong. This CDR3 has 13 amino acids. Germline assignment: CDR1 SNHLY and CDR2 FYNNEI.

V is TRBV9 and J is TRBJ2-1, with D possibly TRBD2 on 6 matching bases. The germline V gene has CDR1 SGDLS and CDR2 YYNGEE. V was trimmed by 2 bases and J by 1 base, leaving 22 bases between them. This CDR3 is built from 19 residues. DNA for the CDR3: TGTGCCAGCAGCGTCAAGGGGACGAGCGGGCCACGTTCCTACAATGAGCAGTTCTTC. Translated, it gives CASSVKGTSGPRSYNEQFF.

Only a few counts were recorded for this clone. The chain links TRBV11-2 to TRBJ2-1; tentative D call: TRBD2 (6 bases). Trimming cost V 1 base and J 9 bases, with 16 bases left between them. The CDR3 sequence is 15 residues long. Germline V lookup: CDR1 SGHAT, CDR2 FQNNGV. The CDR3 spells CASSLVGRGTGEQFF. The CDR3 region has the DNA TGTGCCAGCAGCTTAGTCGGGAGAGGGACGGGTGAGCAGTTCTTC.

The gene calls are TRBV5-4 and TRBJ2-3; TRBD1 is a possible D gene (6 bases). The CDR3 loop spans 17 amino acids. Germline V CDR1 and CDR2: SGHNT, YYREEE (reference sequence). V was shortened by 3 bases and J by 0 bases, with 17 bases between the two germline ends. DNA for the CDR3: TGTGCCAGCAGCTCCTTTTTGACAGGAACAAGCACAGATACGCAGTATTTT. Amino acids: CASSSFLTGTSTDTQYF.

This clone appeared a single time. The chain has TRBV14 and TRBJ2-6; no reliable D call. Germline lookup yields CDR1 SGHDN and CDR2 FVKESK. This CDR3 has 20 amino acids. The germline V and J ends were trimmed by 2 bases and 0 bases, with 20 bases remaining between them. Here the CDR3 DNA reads TGTGCCAGCAGCCAACATAACGCAATTATTCAACTCTCTGGGGCCAACGTCCTGACTTTC. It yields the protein CASSQHNAIIQLSGANVLTF.

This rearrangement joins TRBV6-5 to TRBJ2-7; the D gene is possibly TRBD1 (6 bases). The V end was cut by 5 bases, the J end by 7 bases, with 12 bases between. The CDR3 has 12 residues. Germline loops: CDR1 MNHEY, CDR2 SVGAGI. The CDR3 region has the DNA TGTGCCAGCAGTCGTCCCGGGACAGAGCAGTACTTC. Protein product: CASSRPGTEQYF.

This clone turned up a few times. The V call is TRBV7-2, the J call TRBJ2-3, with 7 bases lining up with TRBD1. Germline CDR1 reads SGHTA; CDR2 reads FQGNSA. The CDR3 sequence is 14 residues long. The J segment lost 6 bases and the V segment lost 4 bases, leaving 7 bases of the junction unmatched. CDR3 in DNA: TGTGCCAGCAGCTCCGGGACAGTTCGGGATACGCAGTATTTT. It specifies CASSSGTVRDTQYF.

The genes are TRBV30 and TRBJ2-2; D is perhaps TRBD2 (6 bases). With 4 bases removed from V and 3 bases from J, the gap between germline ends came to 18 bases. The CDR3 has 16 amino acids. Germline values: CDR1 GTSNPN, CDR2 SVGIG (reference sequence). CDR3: CAWTGTQWGDTGELFF. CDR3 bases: TGTGCCTGGACCGGGACTCAATGGGGGGACACCGGGGAGCTGTTTTTT.

CDR3 nucleotides: TGTGCCAGCAGCTTGCGCGGTAATCAGCCCCAGCATTTT. Its translation: CASSLRGNQPQHF. V usage is TRBV5-5 and J usage is TRBJ1-5; D not resolved. The CDR3 loop spans 13 amino acids. Germline V gives CDR1 SGHKS, CDR2 YYEKEE (reference sequence). Trimming shortened V by 1 base and J by 4 bases, and 6 bases separated the two germline ends.

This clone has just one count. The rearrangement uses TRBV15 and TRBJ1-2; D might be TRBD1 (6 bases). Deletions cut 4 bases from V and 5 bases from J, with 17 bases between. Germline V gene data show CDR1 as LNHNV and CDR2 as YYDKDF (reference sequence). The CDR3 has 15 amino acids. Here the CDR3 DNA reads TGTGCCACCAGCACCGAACAACAGGGAAGATATGGCTACACCTTC. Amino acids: CATSTEQQGRYGYTF. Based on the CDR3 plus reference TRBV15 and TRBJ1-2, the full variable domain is DAMVIQNPRYQVTQFGKPVTLSCSQTLNHNVMYWYQQKSSQAPKLLFHYYDKDFNNEADTPDNFQSRRPNTSFCFLDIRSPGLGDTAMYLCATSTEQQGRYGYTFGSGTRLTVV.

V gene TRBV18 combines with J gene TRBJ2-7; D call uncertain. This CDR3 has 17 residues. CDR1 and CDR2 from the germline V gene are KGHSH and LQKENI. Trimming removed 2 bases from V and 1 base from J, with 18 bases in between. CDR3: CASSPNSRSGTSYEQYF. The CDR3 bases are TGTGCCAGCTCACCAAATAGTAGGAGTGGTACGTCCTACGAGCAGTACTTC.

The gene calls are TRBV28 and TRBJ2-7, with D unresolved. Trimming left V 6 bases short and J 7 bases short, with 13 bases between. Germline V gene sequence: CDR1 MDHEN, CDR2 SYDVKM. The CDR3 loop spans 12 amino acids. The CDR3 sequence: CASRFRSGEQYF. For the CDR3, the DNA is TGTGCCAGCAGGTTCAGATCCGGGGAGCAGTACTTC.

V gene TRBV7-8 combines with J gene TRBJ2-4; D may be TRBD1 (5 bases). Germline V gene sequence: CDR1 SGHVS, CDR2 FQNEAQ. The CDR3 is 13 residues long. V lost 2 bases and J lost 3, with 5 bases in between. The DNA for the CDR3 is TGTGCCAGCAGCTTACAGGGCAAAAACATTCAGTACTTC. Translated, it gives CASSLQGKNIQYF.

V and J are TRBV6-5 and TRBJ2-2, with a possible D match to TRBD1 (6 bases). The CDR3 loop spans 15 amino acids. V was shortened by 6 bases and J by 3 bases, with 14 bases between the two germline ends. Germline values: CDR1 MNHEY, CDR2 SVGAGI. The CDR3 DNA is TGTGCCAGCAGACCCACAGGGTGGGACACCGGGGAGCTGTTTTTT. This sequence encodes CASRPTGWDTGELFF.

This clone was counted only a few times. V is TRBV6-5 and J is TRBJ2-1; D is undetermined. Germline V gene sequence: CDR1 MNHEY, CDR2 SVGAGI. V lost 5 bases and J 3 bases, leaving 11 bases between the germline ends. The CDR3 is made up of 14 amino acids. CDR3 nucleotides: TGTGCCAGCAGTCTAGTGAAATTCTACAATGAGCAGTTCTTC. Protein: CASSLVKFYNEQFF.

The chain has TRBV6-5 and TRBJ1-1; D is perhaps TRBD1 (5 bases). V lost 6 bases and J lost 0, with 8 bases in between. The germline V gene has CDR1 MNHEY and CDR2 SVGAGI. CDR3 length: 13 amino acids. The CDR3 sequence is CASRSDMNTEAFF. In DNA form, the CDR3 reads TGTGCCAGCAGGTCGGACATGAACACTGAAGCTTTCTTT.

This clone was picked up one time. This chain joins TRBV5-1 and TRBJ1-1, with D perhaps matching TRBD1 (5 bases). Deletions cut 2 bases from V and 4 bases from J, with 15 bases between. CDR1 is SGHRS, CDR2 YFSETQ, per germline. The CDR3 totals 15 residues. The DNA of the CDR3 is TGCGCCAGCAGCTTAATAAGGGGTCGCCGCACTGAAGCTTTCTTT. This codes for CASSLIRGRRTEAFF.

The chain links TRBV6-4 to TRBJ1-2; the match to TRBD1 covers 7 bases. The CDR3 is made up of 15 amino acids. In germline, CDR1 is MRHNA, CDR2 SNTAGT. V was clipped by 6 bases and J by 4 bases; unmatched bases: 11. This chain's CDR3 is CASRKDRTGGYGYTF. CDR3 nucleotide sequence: TGTGCCAGCAGAAAAGATCGGACAGGAGGCTATGGCTACACCTTC.

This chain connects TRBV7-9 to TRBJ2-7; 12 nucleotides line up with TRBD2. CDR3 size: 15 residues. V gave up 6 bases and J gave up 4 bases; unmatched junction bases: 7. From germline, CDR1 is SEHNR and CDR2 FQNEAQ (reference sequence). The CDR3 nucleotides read TGTGCCAGCAGTCCCACTAGCGGGAGGTCATACGAGCAGTACTTC. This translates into CASSPTSGRSYEQYF. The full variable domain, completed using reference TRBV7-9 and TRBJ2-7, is DTGVSQNPRHKITKRGQNVTFRCDPISEHNRLYWYRQTLGQGPEFLTYFQNEAQLEKSRLLSDRFSAERPKGSFSTLEIQRTEQGDSAMYLCASSPTSGRSYEQYFGPGTRLTVT.

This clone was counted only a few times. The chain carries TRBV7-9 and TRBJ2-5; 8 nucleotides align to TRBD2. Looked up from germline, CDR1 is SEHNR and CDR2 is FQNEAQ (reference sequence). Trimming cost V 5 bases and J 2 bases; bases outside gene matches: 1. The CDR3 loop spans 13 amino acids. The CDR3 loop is CASSRGGQETQYF. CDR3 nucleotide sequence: TGTGCCAGCAGCCGCGGGGGGCAAGAGACCCAGTACTTC.